At least ten counts were recorded for the clone carrying this T cell receptor (beta chain). No antigen is known for it. The entry originates in a study of T cell repertoires in cytomegalovirus infection. Study information: TCR beta signatures that were public indicated CMV infection and matching HLA type. Broader study findings: Frequencies of public TCR beta families were cumulated, and this identified carriers of CMV plus the relevant HLA. The ex vivo response was dominated by HLA-C-restricted CMV-specific TCR beta clonotypes.

TCRdb called the reads again in MiXCR, with one record for every CDR3 protein. The sample consists of about 130,000 distinct CDR3 sequences, about 10% of them appearing once. The sample taken for sequencing was PBMCs. This TCR was sampled from a human donor in good health (CMV status not recorded). Some clones in this sample may be carry-over from other donors' samples.

The CDR3 DNA reads as TGCGCCAGCAGCCAAGTTGGGGGTACTTATACTGAAGCTTTCTTT. Translation gives CASSQVGGTYTEAFF. The V gene is TRBV4-1, the J gene TRBJ1-1, with D possibly TRBD1 on 5 matching bases. Germline loops: CDR1 MGHRA, CDR2 YSYEKL. The V gene lost 1 base and the J gene lost 5 bases, with 14 bases spanning the gap. This CDR3 spans 15 amino acids.